This T cell receptor (beta chain) is from a study of T cell responses to AZD1222 COVID-19 vaccine. Some clones are missing from TCRdb's copy, which holds only in-frame ones; the method was immunoSEQ multiplex PCR. The repertoire holds some 140,000 clones, roughly 90% seen once, with 2.5% to 3.5% in the top ten. Details on this clone: What it recognizes is unknown.

The study's findings and limits: CD4 TCRs associated with vaccination spanned spike, dominating at 160-218 and 743-854. Compared with day 0, the breadth and depth of the Spike-specific TCR repertoire rose significantly after two doses of AZD1222.

Germline CDR1 reads MGHDK; CDR2 reads SYGVNS. The CDR3 loop spans 14 amino acids. Losses at the gene ends were 6 bases for V and 5 bases for J; bases not matched to a gene: 7. V and J are TRBV25-1 and TRBJ2-1; 7 positions agree with TRBD2. The receptor's source is an adult in good health. The sample in question was peripheral blood, obtained on day 0 of AZD1222 vaccination. The CDR3 reads CASRAPGLNNEQFF. In nucleotides, the CDR3 is TGTGCCAGCAGAGCCCCGGGACTAAACAATGAGCAGTTCTTC.